What follows are 12 T cell receptor beta chains derived from one specimen sequenced in a study of blood T cell repertoires in COVID-19. Libraries were prepared by immunoSEQ multiplex PCR; TCRdb keeps only in-frame clonotypes and omits some of them. The sample gives approximately 59,000 clones, 70% to 90% of which show up once; roughly 4.8% is in the top ten. Sequenced sample: peripheral blood. The receptors stem from a man aged 35 to 55 with active COVID-19.

The rearrangement uses TRBV7-9 and TRBJ2-7, with 8 bases identical to TRBD1. Looked up from germline, CDR1 is SEHNR and CDR2 is FQNEAQ (reference sequence). V shed 3 bases and J 4 bases; nucleotides not matched to a gene: 8. This CDR3 is built from 15 residues. The CDR3 sequence is CASSLGQAMGYEQYF. CDR3 bases: TGTGCCAGCAGCTTGGGACAGGCGATGGGATACGAGCAGTACTTC.

The chain has TRBV30 and TRBJ2-6; D is unclear. Germline CDR1 and CDR2: GTSNPN and SVGIG (reference sequence). Trimming left V 4 bases short and J 0 bases short, with 13 bases between. The length of the CDR3 is 16 residues. The CDR3 nucleotides are TGTGCCTGGATGGGCCTCGAAGGCTCTGGGGCCAACGTCCTGACTTTC. It specifies CAWMGLEGSGANVLTF. Based on the CDR3 plus reference TRBV30 and TRBJ2-6, the full variable domain is SQTIHQWPATLVQPVGSPLSLECTVEGTSNPNLYWYRQAAGRGLQLLFYSVGIGQISSEVPQNLSASRPQDRQFILSSKKLLLSDSGFYLCAWMGLEGSGANVLTFGAGSRLTVL.

V gene TRBV21-1 combines with J gene TRBJ2-5; no DNA check was done on the table's D call, TRBD2. TRBV21-1 is labeled a pseudogene. The CDR3 has 16 residues. DNA of the CDR3: TGTGCCAGCAGCACGCCGGGCGGGAGGTCTATAGAGACCCAGTACTTC. It encodes CASSTPGGRSIETQYF.

The CDR3 protein is CASSASMGTSGIWDIQYF. The DNA for the CDR3 is TGTGCCAGCAGCGCCTCGATGGGGACTAGCGGGATATGGGACATTCAGTACTTC. The chain couples TRBV7-8 to TRBJ2-4; 13 bases align to TRBD2. Per germline, CDR1 SGHVS and CDR2 FQNEAQ. This CDR3 has 18 residues. Unmatched junction bases numbered 15, after V lost 5 bases and J lost 8 bases. Using reference TRBV7-8 and TRBJ2-4 for the parts outside the CDR3, the full variable domain is GAGVSQSPRYKVAKRGQDVALRCDPISGHVSLFWYQQALGQGPEFLTYFQNEAQLDKSGLPSDRFFAERPEGSVSTLKIQRTQQEDSAVYLCASSASMGTSGIWDIQYFGAGTRLSVL.

The rearrangement uses TRBV3-1 (or the pseudogene TRBV3-2) and TRBJ2-3; weak D call: TRBD1 (6 bases). The CDR3 extends over 15 amino acids. V was pared by 6 bases and J by 11 bases, with 24 bases between. Germline-derived CDR1 and CDR2 are LGHDT and YNNKEL (reference sequence). DNA for the CDR3: TGTGCCAGCAGTCCTCATTCTCCACAGGGAAGGGAGCAGTATTTT. It translates to CASSPHSPQGREQYF.

This clone was counted a few times. The chain recombines TRBV2 with TRBJ1-6; TRBD1 matches 8 bases. Looked up from germline, CDR1 is SNHLY and CDR2 is FYNNEI. The CDR3 runs 14 residues. The junction had 2 bases not matched to a gene; V was cut back by 4 bases and J by 6 bases. The CDR3 region has the DNA TGTGCCAGCAGTGTTGACAGGGGTAATTCACCCCTCCACTTT. Translation gives CASSVDRGNSPLHF.

The chain recombines TRBV5-1 with TRBJ2-7; TRBD2 matches 7 bases. CDR1 and CDR2 from the germline V gene are SGHRS and YFSETQ. This CDR3 has 14 amino acids. J was trimmed by 5 bases and V by 0 bases; bases with no gene match: 5. The DNA of the CDR3 is TGCGCCAGCAGCTTGGTGGGGGAGGGTCACGAGCAGTACTTC. Translation gives CASSLVGEGHEQYF.

V is TRBV5-1 and J is TRBJ2-1, with 13 bases lining up with TRBD2. The ends lost 0 bases at V and 6 bases at J; junction bases unmatched: 3. Germline CDR1 and CDR2: SGHRS and YFSETQ. This CDR3 has 16 amino acids. This chain's CDR3 is CASSLGLAGGINEQFF. The CDR3, as DNA: TGCGCCAGCAGCTTGGGACTAGCGGGAGGAATCAATGAGCAGTTCTTC.

The chain couples TRBV30 to TRBJ2-1, with 10 bases aligning to TRBD2. This CDR3 is 15 amino acids long. Germline CDR1 GTSNPN, CDR2 SVGIG (reference sequence). With 4 bases clipped from V and 7 bases from J, the junction kept 10 bases outside the gene matches. The CDR3 is CAWISGTSEENEQFF. The CDR3 DNA sequence: TGTGCCTGGATATCCGGGACTAGCGAAGAGAATGAGCAGTTCTTC.

The CDR3 region is CASSHGREGPGNTIYF. CDR3 DNA: TGCGCCAGCAGCCACGGACGGGAGGGTCCGGGAAACACCATATATTTT. The V call is TRBV5-1, the J call TRBJ1-3; no clear D gene. V was shortened by 4 bases and J by 4 bases, with 18 bases between the two germline ends. CDR3 size: 16 residues. From germline, CDR1 is SGHRS and CDR2 YFSETQ.

The CDR3 DNA reads as TGTGCCACCGCCCCACAGGATCCTAGCACAGATACGCAGTATTTT. Translating it yields CATAPQDPSTDTQYF. This chain uses TRBV27 with TRBJ2-3; possible D gene TRBD1, 5 bases. V lost 10 bases and J lost 0, with 17 bases in between. Germline CDR1 and CDR2: MNHEY and SMNVEV (reference sequence). The CDR3 is made up of 15 amino acids.

The genes are TRBV20-1 and TRBJ2-1; 11 nucleotides agree with TRBD2. The CDR3 consists of 14 residues. Germline loops: CDR1 DFQATT, CDR2 SNEGSKA (reference sequence). With V trimmed by 3 bases and J by 7 bases, 5 bases remained unmatched. Here the CDR3 reads CSASASGRLNEQFF. The DNA of the CDR3 is TGCAGTGCTAGTGCTAGCGGGAGGCTAAATGAGCAGTTCTTC.